The TCR beta chain described here comes from a study of blood T cell repertoires in COVID-19. Germline V gives CDR1 MDHEN, CDR2 SYDVKM. The germline V and J ends were trimmed by 5 bases and 7 bases, with 14 bases remaining between them. The CDR3 extends over 13 amino acids. This clone has a single count. Sequenced by immunoSEQ multiplex PCR; TCRdb stores in-frame clones only, minus some. In the table there are 200,000 to 300,000 clones, around nine tenths of which are singletons. The chain recombines TRBV28 with TRBJ1-2; perhaps TRBD1 as D (6 bases). Sequenced input: peripheral blood. The origin of this receptor is a man of 80 years or more with acute or convalescent COVID-19. CDR3 nucleotides: TGTGCCAGCAGTGTAGGGGGGGACGGTGGCTACACCTTC. Translating it yields CASSVGGDGGYTF.